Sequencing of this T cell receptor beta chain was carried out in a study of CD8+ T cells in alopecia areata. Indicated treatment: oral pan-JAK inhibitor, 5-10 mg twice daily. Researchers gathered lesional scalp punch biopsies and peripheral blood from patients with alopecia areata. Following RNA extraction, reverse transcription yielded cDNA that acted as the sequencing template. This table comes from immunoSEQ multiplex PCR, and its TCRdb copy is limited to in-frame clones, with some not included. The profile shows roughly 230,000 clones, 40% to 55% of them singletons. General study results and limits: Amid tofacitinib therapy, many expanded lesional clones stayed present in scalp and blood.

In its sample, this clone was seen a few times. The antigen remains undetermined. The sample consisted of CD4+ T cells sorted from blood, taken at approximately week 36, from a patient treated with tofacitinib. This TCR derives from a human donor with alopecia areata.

Here the CDR3 reads CSALVLNTQYF. The CDR3 DNA sequence: TGCAGCGCCTTAGTCCTCAATACGCAGTATTTT. This chain joins TRBV29-1 and TRBJ2-3; D uncertain. The CDR3 has 11 amino acids. The germline V gene encodes CDR1 SQVTM and CDR2 ANQGSEA. V was clipped by 7 bases and J by 7 bases, with 12 bases between them.